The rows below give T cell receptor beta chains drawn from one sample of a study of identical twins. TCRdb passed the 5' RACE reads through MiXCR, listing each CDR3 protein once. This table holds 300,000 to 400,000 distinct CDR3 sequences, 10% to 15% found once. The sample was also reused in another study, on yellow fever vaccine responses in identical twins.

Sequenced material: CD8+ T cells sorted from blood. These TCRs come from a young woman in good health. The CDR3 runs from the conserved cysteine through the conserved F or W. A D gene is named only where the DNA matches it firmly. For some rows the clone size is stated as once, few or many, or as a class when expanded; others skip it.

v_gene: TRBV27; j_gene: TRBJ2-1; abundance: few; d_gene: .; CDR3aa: CASSTRFGRLNEQFF; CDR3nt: TGTGCCAGCAGCACCAGATTTGGACGCCTTAATGAGCAGTTCTTC
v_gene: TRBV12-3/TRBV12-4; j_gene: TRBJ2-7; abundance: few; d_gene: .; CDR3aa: CASSPGAHEQYF; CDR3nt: TGTGCCAGCAGTCCGGGGGCGCATGAGCAGTACTTC
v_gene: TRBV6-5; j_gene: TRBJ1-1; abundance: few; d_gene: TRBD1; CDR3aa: CASSLQGAGAEAFF; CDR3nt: TGTGCCAGCAGCTTACAGGGGGCGGGAGCTGAAGCTTTCTTT
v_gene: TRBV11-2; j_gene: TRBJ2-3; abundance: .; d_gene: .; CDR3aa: CASSSGPRTDTQYF; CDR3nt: TGTGCCAGCAGCTCGGGTCCTCGCACAGATACGCAGTATTTT
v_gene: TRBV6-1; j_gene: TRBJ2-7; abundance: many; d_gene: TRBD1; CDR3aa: CASSPDEDRGIFGQYF; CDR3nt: TGTGCCAGCAGTCCAGACGAGGACAGGGGGATTTTCGGGCAGTACTTC
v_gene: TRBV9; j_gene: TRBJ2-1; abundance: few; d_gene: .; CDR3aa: CASSVGGRGGDEQFF; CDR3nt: TGTGCCAGCAGCGTAGGTGGCAGGGGGGGGGATGAGCAGTTCTTC
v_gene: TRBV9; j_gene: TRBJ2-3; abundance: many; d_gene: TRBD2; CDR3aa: CASSDGGGAGDTQYF; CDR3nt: TGTGCCAGCAGCGACGGCGGGGGGGCCGGGGATACGCAGTATTTT
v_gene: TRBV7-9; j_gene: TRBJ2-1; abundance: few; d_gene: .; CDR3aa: CASSFTRGHSYNEQFF; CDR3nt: TGTGCCAGCAGCTTCACTAGGGGTCATTCCTACAATGAGCAGTTCTTC
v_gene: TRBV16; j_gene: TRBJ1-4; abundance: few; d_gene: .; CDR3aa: CASSHRAPATNEKLFF; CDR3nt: TGTGCCAGCAGCCATAGGGCCCCTGCAACTAATGAAAAACTGTTTTTT
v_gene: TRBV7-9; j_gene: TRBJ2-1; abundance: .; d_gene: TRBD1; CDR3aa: CASSRQGYEQFF; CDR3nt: TGTGCCAGCAGCCGACAGGGCTATGAGCAGTTCTTC
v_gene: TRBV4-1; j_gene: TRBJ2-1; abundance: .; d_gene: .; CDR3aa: CASSQRVGLEVDEQFF; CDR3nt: TGCGCCAGCAGCCAAAGAGTCGGTTTGGAAGTCGATGAGCAGTTCTTC
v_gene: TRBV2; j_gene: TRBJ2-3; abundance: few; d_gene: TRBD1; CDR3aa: CASRGQGATDTQYF; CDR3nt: TGTGCCAGCAGGGGACAGGGGGCCACAGATACGCAGTATTTT
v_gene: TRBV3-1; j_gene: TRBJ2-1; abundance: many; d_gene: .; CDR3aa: CASSQDLTYPFNEQFF; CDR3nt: TGTGCCAGCAGCCAAGACTTAACCTACCCCTTCAATGAGCAGTTCTTC
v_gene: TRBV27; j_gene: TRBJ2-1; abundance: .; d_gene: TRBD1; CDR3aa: CASTKTGYNEQFF; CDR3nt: TGTGCCAGCACAAAGACAGGGTACAATGAGCAGTTCTTC